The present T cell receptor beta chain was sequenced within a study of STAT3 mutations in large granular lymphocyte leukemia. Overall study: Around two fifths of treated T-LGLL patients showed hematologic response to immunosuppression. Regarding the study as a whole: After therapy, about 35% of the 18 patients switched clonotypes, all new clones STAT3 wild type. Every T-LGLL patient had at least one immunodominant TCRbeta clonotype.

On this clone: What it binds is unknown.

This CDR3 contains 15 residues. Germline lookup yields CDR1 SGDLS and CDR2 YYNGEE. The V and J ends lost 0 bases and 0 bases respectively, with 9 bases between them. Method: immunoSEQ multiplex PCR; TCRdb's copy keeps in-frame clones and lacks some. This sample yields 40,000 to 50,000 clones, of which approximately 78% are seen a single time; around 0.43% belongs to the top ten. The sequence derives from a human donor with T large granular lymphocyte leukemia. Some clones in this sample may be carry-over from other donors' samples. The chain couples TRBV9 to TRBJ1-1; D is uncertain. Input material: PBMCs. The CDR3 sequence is CASSVDPRMNTEAFF. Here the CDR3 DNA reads TGTGCCAGCAGCGTAGATCCACGGATGAACACTGAAGCTTTCTTT.